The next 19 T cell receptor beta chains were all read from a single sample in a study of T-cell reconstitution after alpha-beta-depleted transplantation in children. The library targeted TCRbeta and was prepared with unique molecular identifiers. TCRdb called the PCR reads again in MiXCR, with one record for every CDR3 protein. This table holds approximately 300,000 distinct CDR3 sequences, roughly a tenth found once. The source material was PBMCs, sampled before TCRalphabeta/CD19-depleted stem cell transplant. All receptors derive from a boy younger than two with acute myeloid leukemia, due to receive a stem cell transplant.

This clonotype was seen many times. This CDR3 is CASSLPRGAYSNQPQHF. CDR3 coding DNA: TGTGCCAGCAGCTTACCCAGGGGCGCTTATAGCAATCAGCCCCAGCATTTT. This chain uses TRBV28 with TRBJ1-5, with TRBD1 as a possible D gene (6 bases). The germline V gene encodes CDR1 MDHEN and CDR2 SYDVKM. Trimming took off 6 bases at V and 0 bases at J, with 18 bases between the two ends. The CDR3 runs to 17 residues.

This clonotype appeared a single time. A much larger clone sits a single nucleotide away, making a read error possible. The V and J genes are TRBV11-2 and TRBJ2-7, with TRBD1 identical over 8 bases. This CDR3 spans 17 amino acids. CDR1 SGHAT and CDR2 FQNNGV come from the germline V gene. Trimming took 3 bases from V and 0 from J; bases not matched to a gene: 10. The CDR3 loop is CASSLDRDRPNSYEQYF. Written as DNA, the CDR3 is TGTGCCAGCAGCTTGGATAGGGACAGGCCCAACTCCTACGAGCAGTACTTC.

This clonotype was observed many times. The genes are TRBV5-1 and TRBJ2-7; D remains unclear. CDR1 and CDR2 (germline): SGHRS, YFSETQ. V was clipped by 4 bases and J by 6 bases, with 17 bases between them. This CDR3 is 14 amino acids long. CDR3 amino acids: CASSGNEWFREQYF. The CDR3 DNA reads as TGCGCCAGCAGCGGTAACGAATGGTTTCGCGAGCAGTACTTC.

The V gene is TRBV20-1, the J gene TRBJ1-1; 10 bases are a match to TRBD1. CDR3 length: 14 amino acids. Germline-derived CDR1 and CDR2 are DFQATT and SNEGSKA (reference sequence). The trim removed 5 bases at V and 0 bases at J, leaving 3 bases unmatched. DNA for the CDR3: TGCAGTGCTCGACAGGGGGCTTTGAACACTGAAGCTTTCTTT. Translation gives CSARQGALNTEAFF.

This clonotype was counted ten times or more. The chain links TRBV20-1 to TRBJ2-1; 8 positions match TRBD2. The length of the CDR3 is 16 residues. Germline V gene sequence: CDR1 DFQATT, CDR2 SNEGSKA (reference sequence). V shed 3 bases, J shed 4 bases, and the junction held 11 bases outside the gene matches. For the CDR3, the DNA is TGCAGTGCTAGCCCATGGCAGCGGGGGCGTTACAATGAGCAGTTCTTC. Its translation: CSASPWQRGRYNEQFF.

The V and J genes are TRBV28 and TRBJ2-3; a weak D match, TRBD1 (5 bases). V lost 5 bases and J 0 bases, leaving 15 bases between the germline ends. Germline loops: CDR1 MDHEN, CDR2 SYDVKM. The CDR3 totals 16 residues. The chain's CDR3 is CASSPLRSGSTDTQYF. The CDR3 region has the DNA TGTGCCAGCAGTCCGCTCCGCTCAGGGAGCACAGATACGCAGTATTTT.

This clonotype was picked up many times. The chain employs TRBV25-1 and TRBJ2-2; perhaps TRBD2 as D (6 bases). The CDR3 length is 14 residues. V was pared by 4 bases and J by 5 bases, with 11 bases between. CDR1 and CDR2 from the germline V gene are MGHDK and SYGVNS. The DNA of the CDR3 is TGTGCCAGCAGTGGAGTTGGGGGGACCGGGGAGCTGTTTTTT. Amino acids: CASSGVGGTGELFF.

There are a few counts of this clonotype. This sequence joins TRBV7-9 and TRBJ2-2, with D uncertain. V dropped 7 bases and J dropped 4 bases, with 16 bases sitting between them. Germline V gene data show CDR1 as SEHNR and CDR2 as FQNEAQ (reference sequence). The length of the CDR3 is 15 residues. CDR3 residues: CASNTPSLGTGELFF. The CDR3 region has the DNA TGTGCCAGCAACACACCATCCCTGGGCACCGGGGAGCTGTTTTTT.

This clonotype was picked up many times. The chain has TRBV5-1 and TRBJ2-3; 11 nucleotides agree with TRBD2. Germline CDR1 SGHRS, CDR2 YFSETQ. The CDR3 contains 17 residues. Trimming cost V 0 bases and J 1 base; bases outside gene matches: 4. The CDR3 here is CASSLDLAGGRTDTQYF. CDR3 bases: TGCGCCAGCAGCTTGGATCTAGCGGGGGGTCGCACAGATACGCAGTATTTT. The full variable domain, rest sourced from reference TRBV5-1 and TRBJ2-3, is KAGVTQTPRYLIKTRGQQVTLSCSPISGHRSVSWYQQTPGQGLQFLFEYFSETQRNKGNFPGRFSGRQFSNSRSEMNVSTLELGDSALYLCASSLDLAGGRTDTQYFGPGTRLTVL.

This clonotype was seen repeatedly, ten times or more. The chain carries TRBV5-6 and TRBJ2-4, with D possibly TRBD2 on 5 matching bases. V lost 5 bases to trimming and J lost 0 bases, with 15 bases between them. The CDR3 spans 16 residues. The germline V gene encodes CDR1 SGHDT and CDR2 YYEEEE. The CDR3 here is CASSFRGILAKNIQYF. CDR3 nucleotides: TGTGCCAGCAGTTTCCGAGGGATACTAGCCAAAAACATTCAGTACTTC.

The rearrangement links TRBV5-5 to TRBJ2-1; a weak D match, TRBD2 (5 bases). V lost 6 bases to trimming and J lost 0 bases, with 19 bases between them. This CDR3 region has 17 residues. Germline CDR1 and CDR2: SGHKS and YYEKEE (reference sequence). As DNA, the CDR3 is TGTGCCAGCAAGAGGCCCGGACTGCCCAGCTCCTACAATGAGCAGTTCTTC. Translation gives CASKRPGLPSSYNEQFF.

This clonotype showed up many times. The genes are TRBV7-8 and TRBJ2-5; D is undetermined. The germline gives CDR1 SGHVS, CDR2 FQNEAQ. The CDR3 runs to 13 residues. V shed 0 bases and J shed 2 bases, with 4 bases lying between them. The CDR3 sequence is CASSLARQETQYF. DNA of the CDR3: TGTGCCAGCAGCTTAGCCAGGCAAGAGACCCAGTACTTC.

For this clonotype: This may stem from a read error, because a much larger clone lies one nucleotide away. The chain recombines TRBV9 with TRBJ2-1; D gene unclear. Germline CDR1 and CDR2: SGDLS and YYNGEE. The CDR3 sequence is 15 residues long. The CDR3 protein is CASSVVGSSYNGQFF. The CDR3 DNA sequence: TGTGCCAGCAGCGTAGTTGGTAGCTCCTACAATGGGCAGTTCTTC.

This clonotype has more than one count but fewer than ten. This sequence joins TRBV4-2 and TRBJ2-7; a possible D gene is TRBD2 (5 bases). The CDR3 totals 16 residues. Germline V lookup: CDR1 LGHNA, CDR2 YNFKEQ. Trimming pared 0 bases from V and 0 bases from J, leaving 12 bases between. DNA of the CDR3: TGTGCCAGCAGCCAAGAGGGTAGAGGGAGCTCCTACGAGCAGTACTTC. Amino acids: CASSQEGRGSSYEQYF.

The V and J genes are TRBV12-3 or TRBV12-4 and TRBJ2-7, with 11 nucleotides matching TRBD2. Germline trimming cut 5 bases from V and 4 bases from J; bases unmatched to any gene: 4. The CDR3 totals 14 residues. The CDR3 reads CASSLTSGKYEQYF. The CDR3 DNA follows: TGTGCCAGCAGTCTGACTAGCGGGAAATACGAGCAGTACTTC.

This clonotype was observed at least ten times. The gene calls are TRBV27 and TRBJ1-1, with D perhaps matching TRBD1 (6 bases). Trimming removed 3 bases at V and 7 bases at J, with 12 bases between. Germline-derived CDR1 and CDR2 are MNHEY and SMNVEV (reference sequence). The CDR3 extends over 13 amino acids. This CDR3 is CASSFIGGGEAFF. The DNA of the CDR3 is TGTGCCAGCAGTTTTATCGGGGGCGGTGAAGCTTTCTTT.

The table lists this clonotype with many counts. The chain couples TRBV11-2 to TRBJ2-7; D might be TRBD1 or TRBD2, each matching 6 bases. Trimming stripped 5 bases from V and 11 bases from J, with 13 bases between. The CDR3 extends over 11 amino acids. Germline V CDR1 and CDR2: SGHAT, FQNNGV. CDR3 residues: CASSGWGAEYF. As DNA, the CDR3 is TGTGCCAGCAGCGGATGGGGGGCTGAGTACTTC.

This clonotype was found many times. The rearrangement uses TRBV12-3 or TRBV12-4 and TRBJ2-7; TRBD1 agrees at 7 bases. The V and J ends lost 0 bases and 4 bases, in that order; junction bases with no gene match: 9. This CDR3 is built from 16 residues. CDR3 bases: TGTGCCAGCAGTTTAGCGAGGGGGCAGGGGCTTTACGAGCAGTACTTC. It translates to CASSLARGQGLYEQYF.

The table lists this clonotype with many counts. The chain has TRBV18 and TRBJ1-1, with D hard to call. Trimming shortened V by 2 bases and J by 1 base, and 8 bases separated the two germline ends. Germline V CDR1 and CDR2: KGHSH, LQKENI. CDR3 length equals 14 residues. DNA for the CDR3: TGTGCCAGCTCACCAGTAGCTACGAACACTGAAGCTTTCTTT. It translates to CASSPVATNTEAFF.